The 20 T cell receptor beta chains reported below all come from one sample, sequenced in a study of shared clonotypes between healthy human individuals. TCRdb keeps only in-frame clones here, not all; method: immunoSEQ multiplex PCR. The repertoire holds about 2.4 million clones, 80% to 95% seen once, with around 0.4% in the top ten. Sequenced input: naive CD4+ T cells from PBMCs. Subset indicated: CD45RA+ positively selected. These receptors were collected from a man between 18 and 35 years old in good health. Some clones in this sample may be carry-over from other donors' samples.

The rearrangement uses TRBV18 and TRBJ1-6; tentative D call: TRBD1 (5 bases). The ends were cut back, 5 bases at V and 9 bases at J, with 17 bases in the middle. This CDR3 region has 15 residues. Germline values: CDR1 KGHSH, CDR2 LQKENI. The CDR3 loop is CASSSVGREGSPLHF. CDR3 sequence (DNA): TGTGCCAGCTCATCGGTCGGCAGGGAGGGTTCACCCCTCCACTTT.

This rearrangement joins TRBV18 to TRBJ2-2; 9 bases map to TRBD1. Germline V gene sequence: CDR1 KGHSH, CDR2 LQKENI. This CDR3 is built from 16 residues. The junction had 6 bases not matched to a gene; V was cut back by 5 bases and J by 2 bases. The CDR3 here is CASSMMTGGNTGELFF. The CDR3, as DNA: TGTGCCAGCTCAATGATGACAGGGGGTAACACCGGGGAGCTGTTTTTT. The full variable domain, in which reference TRBV18 and TRBJ2-2 provide the parts outside the CDR3, is NAGVMQNPRHLVRRRGQEARLRCSPMKGHSHVYWYRQLPEEGLKFMVYLQKENIIDESGMPKERFSAEFPKEGPSILRIQQVVRGDSAAYFCASSMMTGGNTGELFFGEGSRLTVL.

This chain uses TRBV15 with TRBJ2-2; tentative D call: TRBD1 (5 bases). Germline CDR1 and CDR2: LNHNV and YYDKDF (reference sequence). This CDR3 is built from 16 residues. The V gene lost 1 base and the J gene lost 1 base, with 10 bases spanning the gap. CDR3: CATSRGLGQNTGELFF. CDR3 DNA: TGTGCCACCAGCAGAGGGTTGGGGCAGAACACCGGGGAGCTGTTTTTT.

This chain connects TRBV19 to TRBJ2-1; TRBD1 aligns across 10 bases. V was clipped by 5 bases and J by 5 bases; unmatched bases: 9. This CDR3 has 16 amino acids. Germline CDR1 reads LNHDA; CDR2 reads SQIVND (reference sequence). The CDR3 DNA follows: TGTGCCAGTAGTCTCATAGGGACAGGGGCGAACAATGAGCAGTTCTTC. Translation gives CASSLIGTGANNEQFF.

V usage is TRBV19 and J usage is TRBJ1-5; D is ambiguous. The germline V gene has CDR1 LNHDA and CDR2 SQIVND (reference sequence). This CDR3 comprises 12 residues. V lost 4 bases and J 5 bases, leaving 6 bases between the germline ends. In nucleotides, the CDR3 is TGTGCCAGTAGTACGACCCATCAGCCCCAGCATTTT. This encodes CASSTTHQPQHF.

A note on this clone: The same CDR3 can be traced to other DNA sequences in this sample. The chain uses TRBV28 and TRBJ2-7; unclear D gene. Per the germline V gene, CDR1 is MDHEN and CDR2 is SYDVKM. The V and J ends lost 6 bases and 4 bases respectively, with 10 bases between them. This CDR3 region has 12 residues. In DNA, the CDR3 is TGTGCCAGCAGCCCCTTAGGATACGAGCAGTACTTC. This encodes CASSPLGYEQYF.

V gene TRBV28 combines with J gene TRBJ2-7; 9 bases map to TRBD2. The V and J ends lost 7 bases and 5 bases, in that order; junction bases with no gene match: 9. The CDR3 has 14 amino acids. Germline V gene sequence: CDR1 MDHEN, CDR2 SYDVKM. The DNA of the CDR3 is TGTGCCAGCACTTCTAGCGGGACCCGGGACGAGCAGTACTTC. Translation: CASTSSGTRDEQYF.

This clone appeared a single time. The chain combines TRBV7-2 with TRBJ2-3, with D possibly matching TRBD1 (5 bases). The CDR3 has 16 residues. Germline V gene lookup returns CDR1 SGHTA and CDR2 FQGNSA. Trimming stripped 0 bases from V and 1 base from J, with 11 bases between. CDR3 region: CASSLAQGVGTDTQYF. Here the CDR3 DNA reads TGTGCCAGCAGCTTAGCCCAGGGTGTAGGCACAGATACGCAGTATTTT.

This clone was recorded a few times. The chain has TRBV6-6 and TRBJ1-2; TRBD1 matches at 7 bases. Germline assignment: CDR1 MNHNY and CDR2 SVGAGI (reference sequence). With 7 bases clipped from V and 8 bases from J, the junction kept 7 bases outside the gene matches. This CDR3 comprises 12 residues. The CDR3 protein is CASTRGGEGYTF. For the CDR3, the DNA is TGTGCCAGCACCAGAGGGGGCGAGGGCTACACCTTC.

With respect to this clone: At the DNA level, this CDR3 is encoded by other sequences in the same sample as well. V and J are TRBV5-1 and TRBJ2-3, with a tentative D call TRBD2 (6 bases). V lost 4 bases and J lost 5, with 11 bases in between. There are 13 residues in the CDR3. CDR1 and CDR2 (germline): SGHRS, YFSETQ. The CDR3 nucleotides are TGCGCCAGCAGCCTAGGAGGGCGAGATACGCAGTATTTT. Translation gives CASSLGGRDTQYF.

The chain is built from TRBV6-6 and TRBJ1-2; D is possibly TRBD1 (5 bases). This CDR3 has 14 amino acids. Trimming left V 7 bases short and J 0 bases short, with 12 bases between. Germline CDR1 reads MNHNY; CDR2 reads SVGAGI (reference sequence). CDR3 nucleotides: TGTGCCAGCACATCGCAGGGCACTAACTATGGCTACACCTTC. The encoded protein is CASTSQGTNYGYTF.

The chain employs TRBV11-2 and TRBJ2-7; the D is unclear. Between the trimmed V and J ends, which lost 4 bases and 2 bases, there was a span of 12 bases. The CDR3 runs to 14 residues. Germline V gene data show CDR1 as SGHAT and CDR2 as FQNNGV. The CDR3 region is CASSSPPRAYEQYF. In DNA, the CDR3 is TGTGCCAGCAGCTCGCCCCCCCGGGCCTACGAGCAGTACTTC.

The J gene is TRBJ1-2, the V gene TRBV7-6; D gene ambiguous. The V gene's germline CDR1 is SGHVS and CDR2 FNYEAQ. Between the trimmed V and J ends, which lost 1 base and 7 bases, there was a span of 13 bases. The CDR3 extends over 14 amino acids. CDR3 nucleotides: TGTGCCAGCAGCTTAGATGCCGGGGTGGGTGGCTACACCTTC. Protein: CASSLDAGVGGYTF.

J is TRBJ2-7 and V is TRBV5-6; D gene ambiguous. CDR3 length: 14 amino acids. The germline gives CDR1 SGHDT, CDR2 YYEEEE. Trimming removed 2 bases from V and 3 bases from J, with 12 bases in between. The CDR3 nucleotides read TGTGCCAGCAGCTTTGACGGTTTCATCTACGAGCAGTACTTC. Protein sequence: CASSFDGFIYEQYF.

The gene calls are TRBV11-2 and TRBJ2-7; 7 bases are shared with TRBD2. Germline assignment: CDR1 SGHAT and CDR2 FQNNGV. The CDR3 runs 17 residues. V lost 2 bases to trimming and J lost 9 bases; unmatched junction nucleotides: 19. The CDR3 is CASSLHAGLAEIGVQYF. The CDR3 coding sequence is TGTGCCAGCAGCTTACACGCGGGGCTAGCGGAGATTGGGGTGCAGTACTTC. The whole variable domain, remainder taken from reference TRBV11-2 and TRBJ2-7, is EAGVAQSPRYKIIEKRQSVAFWCNPISGHATLYWYQQILGQGPKLLIQFQNNGVVDDSQLPKDRFSAERLKGVDSTLKIQPAKLEDSAVYLCASSLHAGLAEIGVQYFGPGTRLTVT.

The chain employs TRBV7-9 and TRBJ2-5; D is possibly TRBD1 (5 bases). Germline V lookup: CDR1 SEHNR, CDR2 FQNEAQ (reference sequence). V lost 3 bases, J lost 7 bases, and 15 bases lay in between. The CDR3 is 14 residues long. The CDR3 coding sequence is TGTGCCAGCAGCTTGCCAGGGTACGGTCGGACCCAGTACTTC. This gives the protein CASSLPGYGRTQYF.

The chain joins TRBV6-5 to TRBJ2-4, with D possibly being TRBD1 or TRBD2 (5 bases each). Germline V gives CDR1 MNHEY, CDR2 SVGAGI. This CDR3 region has 14 residues. Trimming shortened V by 4 bases and J by 7 bases, and 14 bases separated the two germline ends. Here the CDR3 reads CASSSPGPRNIQYF. As DNA, the CDR3 is TGTGCCAGCAGTTCCCCGGGACCTAGGAACATTCAGTACTTC.

The chain uses TRBV19 and TRBJ1-1; D gene ambiguous. Germline CDR1 is LNHDA and CDR2 is SQIVND (reference sequence). This CDR3 has 11 residues. This CDR3 is CRGFQNTEAFF. CDR3 nucleotide sequence: TGTCGCGGCTTTCAGAACACTGAAGCTTTCTTT.

The gene calls are TRBV7-2 and TRBJ2-7; maybe TRBD1 (5 bases). V shed 5 bases and J shed 4 bases, with 21 bases lying between them. Germline CDR1 and CDR2: SGHTA and FQGNSA. The CDR3 totals 16 residues. The CDR3 reads CASSPPGSGSLYEQYF. The CDR3 DNA reads TGTGCCAGCAGCCCCCCAGGGTCGGGCTCCCTTTACGAGCAGTACTTC.

This clone is a singleton in its sample. The genes are TRBV2 and TRBJ2-2, with TRBD1 matching 8 bases. V trimming: 5 bases; J trimming: 3 bases; junction bases outside the gene matches: 5. CDR1 is SNHLY and CDR2 is FYNNEI in the germline V gene. The CDR3 totals 15 residues. Here the CDR3 DNA reads TGTGCCAGCAGTTCCGGGACAGGATACACCGGGGAGCTGTTTTTT. Translation gives CASSSGTGYTGELFF.